The 4 T cell receptor beta chains below were found in one sample sequenced in a study of CD8 T cells in Susac syndrome. An input of about 0.5 to 1 ug of RNA was subjected to reverse transcription using random hexamers. Via MiXCR, TCRdb re-called the immunoSEQ multiplex PCR reads, giving one row per CDR3 protein. The table lists roughly 200,000 distinct CDR3 sequences, roughly 94% of them singletons. The specimen was CD4+ T cells from PBMCs. These receptors were obtained from a human donor with Susac syndrome.

V usage is TRBV3-1 and J usage is TRBJ2-5; tentative D call: TRBD1 (6 bases). There are 14 residues in the CDR3. Per the germline V gene, CDR1 is LGHDT and CDR2 is YNNKEL (reference sequence). V dropped 7 bases and J dropped 1 base, with 13 bases sitting between them. The chain's CDR3 is CASTSGQTQETQYF. The CDR3 coding sequence is TGTGCCAGCACCTCCGGACAGACCCAAGAGACCCAGTACTTC.

This clonotype occurred once. The V and J genes are TRBV28 and TRBJ1-1; a weak D match, TRBD1 (5 bases). Trimming left V 6 bases short and J 2 bases short, with 13 bases between. Germline CDR1 and CDR2: MDHEN and SYDVKM. CDR3 length equals 14 residues. CDR3 residues: CASRGEVLNTEAFF. CDR3 nucleotide sequence: TGTGCCAGCAGGGGGGAGGTTCTTAACACTGAAGCTTTCTTT.

This chain links TRBV20-1 with TRBJ1-1, with 9 bases aligning to TRBD1. The trim removed 5 bases at V and 0 bases at J, leaving 1 base unmatched. The length of the CDR3 is 13 residues. The V gene's germline CDR1 is DFQATT and CDR2 SNEGSKA (reference sequence). The CDR3 loop reads CSAGQGLNTEAFF. CDR3 in DNA: TGCAGTGCTGGACAGGGGTTGAACACTGAAGCTTTCTTT.

The chain recombines TRBV6-2 or TRBV6-3 with TRBJ2-3; TRBD2 aligns across 7 bases. Germline V lookup: CDR1 MNHEY, CDR2 SVGEGT. The CDR3 runs 16 residues. V shed 5 bases and J 0 bases; nucleotides not matched to a gene: 8. The CDR3 here is CASSAPVSGSTDTQYF. As DNA, the CDR3 is TGTGCCAGCAGTGCCCCGGTTAGCGGGAGCACAGATACGCAGTATTTT.